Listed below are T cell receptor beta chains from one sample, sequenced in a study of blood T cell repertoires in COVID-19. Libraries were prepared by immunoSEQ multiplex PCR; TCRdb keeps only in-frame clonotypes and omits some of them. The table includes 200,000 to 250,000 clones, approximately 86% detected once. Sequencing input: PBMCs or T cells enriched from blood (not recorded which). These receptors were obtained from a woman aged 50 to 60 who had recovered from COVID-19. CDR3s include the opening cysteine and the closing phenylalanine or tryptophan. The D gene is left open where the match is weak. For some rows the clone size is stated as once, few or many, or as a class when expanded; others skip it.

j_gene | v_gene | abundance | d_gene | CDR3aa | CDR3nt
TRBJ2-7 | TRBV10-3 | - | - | CAISDSVTSSYEQYF | TGTGCCATCAGTGATTCCGTTACGAGCTCCTACGAGCAGTACTTC
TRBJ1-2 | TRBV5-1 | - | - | CASSLGTGANYGYTF | TGCGCCAGCAGCTTGGGAACGGGAGCTAACTATGGCTACACCTTC
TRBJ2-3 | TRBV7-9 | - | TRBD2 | CASSRTSAPTTDTQYF | TGTGCCAGCAGCCGTACTAGCGCCCCGACCACAGATACGCAGTATTTT
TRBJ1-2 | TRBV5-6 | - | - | CASSLPLRNYGYTF | TGTGCCAGCAGCCTGCCGCTTAGAAACTATGGCTACACCTTC
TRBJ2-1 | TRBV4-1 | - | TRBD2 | CASSQRRLAGDSYNEQFF | TGCGCCAGCAGCCAACGTCGGCTAGCGGGAGACTCCTACAATGAGCAGTTCTTC
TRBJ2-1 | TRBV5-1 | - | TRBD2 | CASSLTSGSPNEQFF | TGCGCCAGCAGCTTAACTAGCGGGAGTCCGAATGAGCAGTTCTTC
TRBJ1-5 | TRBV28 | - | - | CASSTSQFPQHF | TGTGCCAGCAGCACCTCACAGTTTCCCCAGCATTTT
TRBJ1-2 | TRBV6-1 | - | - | CASSDQQGANYGYTF | TGTGCCAGCAGTGACCAACAGGGAGCTAACTATGGCTACACCTTC
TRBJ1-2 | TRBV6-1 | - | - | CASSEGTGTNYGYTF | TGTGCCAGCAGTGAAGGTACAGGGACTAACTATGGCTACACCTTC
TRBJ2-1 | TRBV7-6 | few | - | CASSWAYNEQFF | TGTGCCAGCAGCTGGGCATACAATGAGCAGTTCTTC
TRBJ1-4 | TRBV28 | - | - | CASRLATNEKLFF | TGTGCCAGCAGGCTAGCAACTAATGAAAAACTGTTTTTT
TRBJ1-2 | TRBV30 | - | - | CAWSGGPYYGYTF | TGTGCCTGGAGTGGGGGCCCCTACTATGGCTACACCTTC
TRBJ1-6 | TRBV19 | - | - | CASSIGTGNSPLHF | TGTGCCAGTAGTATTGGTACAGGGAATTCACCCCTCCACTTT
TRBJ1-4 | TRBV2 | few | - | CASSEWWPVEKLFF | TGTGCCAGCAGTGAATGGTGGCCAGTCGAAAAACTGTTTTTT
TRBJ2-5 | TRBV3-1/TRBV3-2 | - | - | CASSQGSGLMQETQYF | TGTGCCAGCAGCCAAGGGTCGGGGTTAATGCAAGAGACCCAGTACTTC
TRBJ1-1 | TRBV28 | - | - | CASSFSREGGITEAFF | TGTGCCAGCAGTTTCTCCAGGGAGGGTGGAATCACTGAAGCTTTCTTT
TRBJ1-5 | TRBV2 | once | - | CASSEGGGNQPQHF | TGTGCCAGCAGTGAAGGGGGGGGCAATCAGCCCCAGCATTTT
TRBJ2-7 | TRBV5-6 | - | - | CASSFDLGGGRETEQYF | TGTGCCAGCAGCTTCGATCTTGGCGGTGGCCGGGAAACCGAGCAGTACTTC
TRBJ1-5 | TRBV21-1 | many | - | CASLHPNPGGQGGNQPQHF | TGTGCCAGTCTGCACCCAAACCCCGGGGGGCAAGGGGGCAATCAGCCCCAGCATTTT
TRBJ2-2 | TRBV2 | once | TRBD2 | CASSKLAGVAGELFF | TGTGCCAGCAGTAAACTAGCGGGAGTTGCCGGGGAGCTGTTTTTT
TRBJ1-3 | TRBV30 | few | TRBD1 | CAWSRDRASGNTIYF | TGTGCCTGGAGTCGGGACAGGGCCTCTGGAAACACCATATATTTT
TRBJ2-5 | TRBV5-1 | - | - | CASSLTNEETQYF | TGCGCCAGCAGCTTGACTAACGAAGAGACCCAGTACTTC
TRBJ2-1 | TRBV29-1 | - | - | CSVVQSDYNEQFF | TGCAGCGTTGTCCAGTCCGACTACAATGAGCAGTTCTTC
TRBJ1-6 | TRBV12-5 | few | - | CASGLDGLDNSPLHF | TGTGCTAGTGGTTTGGACGGTCTCGATAATTCACCCCTCCACTTT
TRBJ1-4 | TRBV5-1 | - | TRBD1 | CASSLVGTANEKLFF | TGCGCCAGCAGCTTGGTAGGGACAGCGAATGAAAAACTGTTTTTT
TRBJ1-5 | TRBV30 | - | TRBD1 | CAWSPTGTGAGPQHF | TGTGCCTGGAGTCCAACCGGGACAGGGGCCGGACCCCAGCATTTT
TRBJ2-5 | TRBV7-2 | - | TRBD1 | CASSPQGAQKETQYF | TGTGCCAGCAGCCCGCAGGGGGCGCAGAAAGAGACCCAGTACTTC
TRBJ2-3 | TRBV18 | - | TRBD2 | CASSPSPGLAGADTQYF | TGTGCCAGCTCGCCGTCCCCGGGACTAGCGGGAGCAGATACGCAGTATTTT